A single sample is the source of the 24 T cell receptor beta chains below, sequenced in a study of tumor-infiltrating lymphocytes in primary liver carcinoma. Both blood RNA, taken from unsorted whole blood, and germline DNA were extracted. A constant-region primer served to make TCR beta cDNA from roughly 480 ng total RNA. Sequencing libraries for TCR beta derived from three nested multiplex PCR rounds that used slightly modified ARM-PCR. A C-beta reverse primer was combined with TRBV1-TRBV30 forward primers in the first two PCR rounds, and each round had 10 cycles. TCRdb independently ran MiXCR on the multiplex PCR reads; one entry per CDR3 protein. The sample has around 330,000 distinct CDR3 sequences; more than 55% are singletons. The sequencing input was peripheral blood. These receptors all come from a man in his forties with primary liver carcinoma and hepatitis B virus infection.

CDR3 coding DNA: TGCGCCAGCAGACTAGCGGGAGGGCCAAATGAGCAGTTCTTC. It codes for CASRLAGGPNEQFF. V gene TRBV10-2 combines with J gene TRBJ2-1; 13 positions agree with TRBD2. This CDR3 is 14 amino acids long. CDR1 and CDR2 (germline): WSHSY, SAAADI. V gave up 6 bases and J gave up 7 bases; unmatched junction bases: 3.

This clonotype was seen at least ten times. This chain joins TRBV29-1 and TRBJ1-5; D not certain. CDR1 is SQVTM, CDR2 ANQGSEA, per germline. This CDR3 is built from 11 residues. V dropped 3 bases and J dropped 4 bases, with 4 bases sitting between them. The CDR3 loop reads CSVEGNQPQHF. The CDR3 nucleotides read TGCAGCGTTGAGGGGAATCAGCCCCAGCATTTT.

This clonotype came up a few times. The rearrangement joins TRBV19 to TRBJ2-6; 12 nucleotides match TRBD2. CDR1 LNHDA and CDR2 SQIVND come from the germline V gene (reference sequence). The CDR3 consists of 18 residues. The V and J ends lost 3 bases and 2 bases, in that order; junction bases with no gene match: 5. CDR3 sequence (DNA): TGTGCCAGTAGTATGAGACTAGCGGGAGAACCTGGGGCCAACGTCCTGACTTTC. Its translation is CASSMRLAGEPGANVLTF.

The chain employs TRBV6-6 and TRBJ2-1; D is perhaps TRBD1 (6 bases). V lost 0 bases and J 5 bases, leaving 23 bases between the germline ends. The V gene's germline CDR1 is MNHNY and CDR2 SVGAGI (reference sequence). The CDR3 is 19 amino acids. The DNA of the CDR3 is TGTGCCAGCAGTTACTCGTATACTTCCGGGACATGGACGCACAATGAGCAGTTCTTC. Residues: CASSYSYTSGTWTHNEQFF.

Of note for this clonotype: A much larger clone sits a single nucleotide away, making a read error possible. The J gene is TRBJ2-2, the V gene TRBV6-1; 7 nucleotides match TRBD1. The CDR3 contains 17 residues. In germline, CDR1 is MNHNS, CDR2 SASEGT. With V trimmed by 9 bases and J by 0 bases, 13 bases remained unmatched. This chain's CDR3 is CARSYRDRSSNTGELFF. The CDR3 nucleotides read TGTGCCAGGAGTTACCGGGACAGAAGCTCGAACACCGGGGAGCTGTTTTTT.

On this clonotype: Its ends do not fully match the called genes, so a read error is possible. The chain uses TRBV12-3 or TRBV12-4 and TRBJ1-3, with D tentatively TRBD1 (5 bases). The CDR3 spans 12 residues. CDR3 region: CASSLVDNIIYF. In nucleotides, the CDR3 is TGTGCCAGCAGTTTAGTGGACAACATCATATATTTT.

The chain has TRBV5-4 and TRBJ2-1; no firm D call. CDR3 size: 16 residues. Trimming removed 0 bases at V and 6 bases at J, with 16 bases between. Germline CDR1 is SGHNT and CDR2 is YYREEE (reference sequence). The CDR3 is CASSLGIEQVGNEQFF. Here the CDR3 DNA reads TGTGCCAGCAGCTTGGGAATAGAGCAGGTGGGCAATGAGCAGTTCTTC.

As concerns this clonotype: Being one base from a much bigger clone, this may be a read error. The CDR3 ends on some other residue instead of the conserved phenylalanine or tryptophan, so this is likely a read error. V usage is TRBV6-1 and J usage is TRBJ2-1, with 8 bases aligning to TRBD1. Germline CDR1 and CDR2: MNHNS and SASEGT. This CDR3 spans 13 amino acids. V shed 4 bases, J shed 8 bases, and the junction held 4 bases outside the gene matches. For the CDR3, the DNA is TGTGCCAGCAGTGGGGGACAGGTGGATGAGCAGTTCCTC. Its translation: CASSGGQVDEQFL.

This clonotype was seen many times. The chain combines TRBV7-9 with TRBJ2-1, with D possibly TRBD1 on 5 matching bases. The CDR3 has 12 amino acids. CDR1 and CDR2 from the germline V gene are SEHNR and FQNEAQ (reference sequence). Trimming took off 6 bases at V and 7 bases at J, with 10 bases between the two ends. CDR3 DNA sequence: TGTGCCAGCAGTACCCAGGGAAATGAGCAGTTCTTC. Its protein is CASSTQGNEQFF.

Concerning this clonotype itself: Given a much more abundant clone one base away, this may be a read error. CDR3 nucleotide sequence: TGTGCCAGCAGTCGACCGTTCGGGACTGAAGCTTTCTTT. It specifies CASSRPFGTEAFF. This chain links TRBV6-1 with TRBJ1-1; unclear D gene. CDR1 and CDR2 (germline): MNHNS, SASEGT. Deletions cut 5 bases from V and 5 bases from J, with 12 bases between. CDR3 length equals 13 residues.

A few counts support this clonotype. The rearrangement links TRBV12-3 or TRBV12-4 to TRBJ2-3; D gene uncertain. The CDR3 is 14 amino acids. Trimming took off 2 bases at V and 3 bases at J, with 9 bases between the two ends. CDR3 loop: CASSLSARTDTQYF. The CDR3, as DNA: TGTGCCAGCAGTTTATCCGCCAGGACAGATACGCAGTATTTT.

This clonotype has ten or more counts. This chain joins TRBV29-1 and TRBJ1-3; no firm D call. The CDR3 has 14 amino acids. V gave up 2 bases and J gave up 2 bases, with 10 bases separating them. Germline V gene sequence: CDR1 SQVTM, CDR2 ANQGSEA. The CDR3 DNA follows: TGCAGCGTTGAAAAAGAGGGCGCTGGAAACACCATATATTTT. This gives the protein CSVEKEGAGNTIYF.

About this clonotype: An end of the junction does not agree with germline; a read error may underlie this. This chain's CDR3 is CASRPTVPRGCTF. In nucleotides, the CDR3 is TGTGCCAGCAGACCGACAGTCCCTCGGGGCTGCACCTTC. The chain has TRBV28 and TRBJ1-2, with D maybe TRBD1 (5 bases). This CDR3 comprises 13 residues. Germline CDR1 is MDHEN and CDR2 is SYDVKM.

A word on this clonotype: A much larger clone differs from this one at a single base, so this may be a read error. This CDR3 reads CASSPGTSGRHETQYF. CDR3 bases: TGCGCCAGCAGCCCAGGGACTAGCGGGAGGCATGAGACCCAGTACTTC. V usage is TRBV4-1 and J usage is TRBJ2-5, with 15 bases aligning to TRBD2. Germline V gene sequence: CDR1 MGHRA, CDR2 YSYEKL. V shed 4 bases, J shed 5 bases, and the junction held 5 bases outside the gene matches. The CDR3 runs 16 residues.

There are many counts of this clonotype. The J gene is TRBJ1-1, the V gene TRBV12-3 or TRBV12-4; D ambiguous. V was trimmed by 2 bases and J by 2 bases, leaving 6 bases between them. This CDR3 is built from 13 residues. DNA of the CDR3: TGTGCCAGCAGTTTACTCCTAAACACTGAAGCTTTCTTT. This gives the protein CASSLLLNTEAFF.

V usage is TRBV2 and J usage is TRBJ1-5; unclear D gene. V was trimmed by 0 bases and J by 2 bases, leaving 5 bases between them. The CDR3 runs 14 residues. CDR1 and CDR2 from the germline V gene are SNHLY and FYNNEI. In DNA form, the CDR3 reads TGTGCCAGCAGTGAAGCTACAGGCAATCAGCCCCAGCATTTT. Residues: CASSEATGNQPQHF.

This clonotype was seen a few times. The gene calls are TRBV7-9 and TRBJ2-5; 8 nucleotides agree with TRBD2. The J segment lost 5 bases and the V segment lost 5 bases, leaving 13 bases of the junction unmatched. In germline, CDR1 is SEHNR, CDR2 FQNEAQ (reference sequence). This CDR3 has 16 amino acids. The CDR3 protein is CASSPPSGSISETQYF. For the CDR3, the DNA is TGTGCCAGCAGCCCCCCCAGCGGGAGTATTTCGGAGACCCAGTACTTC.

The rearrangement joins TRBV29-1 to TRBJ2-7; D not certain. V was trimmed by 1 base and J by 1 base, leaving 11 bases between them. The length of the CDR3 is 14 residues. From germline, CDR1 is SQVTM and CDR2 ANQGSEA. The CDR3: CSVEVSGSSYEQYF. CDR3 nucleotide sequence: TGCAGCGTTGAAGTGAGTGGCAGTTCCTACGAGCAGTACTTC.

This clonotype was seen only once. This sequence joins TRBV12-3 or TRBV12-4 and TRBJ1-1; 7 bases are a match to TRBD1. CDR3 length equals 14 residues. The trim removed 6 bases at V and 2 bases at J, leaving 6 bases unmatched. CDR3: CASRIQGFNTEAFF. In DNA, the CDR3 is TGTGCCAGCAGGATACAGGGGTTCAACACTGAAGCTTTCTTT.

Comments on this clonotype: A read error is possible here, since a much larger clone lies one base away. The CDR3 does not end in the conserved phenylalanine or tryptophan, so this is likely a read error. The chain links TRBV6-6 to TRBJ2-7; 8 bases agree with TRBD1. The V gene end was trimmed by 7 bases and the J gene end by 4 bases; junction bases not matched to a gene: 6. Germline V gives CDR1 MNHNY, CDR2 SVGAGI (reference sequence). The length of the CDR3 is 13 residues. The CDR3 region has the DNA TGTGCCAGCACCACAGGGGGTGGTTACGAGCAGTACCTC. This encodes CASTTGGGYEQYL.

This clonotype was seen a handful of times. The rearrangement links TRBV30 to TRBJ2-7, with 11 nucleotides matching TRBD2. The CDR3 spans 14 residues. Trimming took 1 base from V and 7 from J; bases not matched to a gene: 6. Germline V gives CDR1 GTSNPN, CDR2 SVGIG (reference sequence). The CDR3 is CAWSDSGRVGEQYF. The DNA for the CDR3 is TGTGCCTGGAGTGATAGCGGGAGGGTGGGAGAGCAGTACTTC. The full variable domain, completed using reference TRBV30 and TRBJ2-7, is SQTIHQWPATLVQPVGSPLSLECTVEGTSNPNLYWYRQAAGRGLQLLFYSVGIGQISSEVPQNLSASRPQDRQFILSSKKLLLSDSGFYLCAWSDSGRVGEQYFGPGTRLTVT.

This CDR3 is CASMGGNEQYF. CDR3 nucleotides: TGTGCCAGCATGGGAGGCAACGAGCAGTACTTC. This sequence joins TRBV28 and TRBJ2-7; D may be TRBD2 (6 bases). Germline loops: CDR1 MDHEN, CDR2 SYDVKM. CDR3 size: 11 residues. V lost 7 bases to trimming and J lost 5 bases, with 9 bases between them.

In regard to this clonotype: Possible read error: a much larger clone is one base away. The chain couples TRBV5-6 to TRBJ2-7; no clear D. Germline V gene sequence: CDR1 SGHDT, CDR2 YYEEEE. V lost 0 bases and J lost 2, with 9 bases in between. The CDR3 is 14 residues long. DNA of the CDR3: TGTGCCAGCAGCTTGGACATTCTAACCTACGAGCAGTACTTC. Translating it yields CASSLDILTYEQYF.

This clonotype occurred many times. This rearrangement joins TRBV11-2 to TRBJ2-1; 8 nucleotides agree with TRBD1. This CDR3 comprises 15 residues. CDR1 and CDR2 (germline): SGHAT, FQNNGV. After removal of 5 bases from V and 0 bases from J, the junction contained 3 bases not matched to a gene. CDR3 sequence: CASSLTGGSYNEQFF. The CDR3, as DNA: TGTGCCAGCAGCCTTACAGGGGGCTCCTACAATGAGCAGTTCTTC.